The 12 T cell receptor beta chains below all came from one sample that was sequenced in a study of blood T cell repertoires in COVID-19. Clones were read by immunoSEQ multiplex PCR, and TCRdb kept only the in-frame ones, dropping some. Here the sample spans some 210,000 clones, around 82% being singletons. The sequencing input was peripheral blood. These receptors were obtained from a man over 45 with active or convalescent COVID-19.

The genes are TRBV3-1 (or the pseudogene TRBV3-2) and TRBJ1-2; 8 positions agree with TRBD1. The CDR3 totals 16 residues. With V trimmed by 0 bases and J by 1 base, 4 bases remained unmatched. Germline CDR1 LGHDT, CDR2 YNNKEL (reference sequence). The CDR3 protein is CASSQDWTGYNYGYTF. The CDR3 nucleotides are TGTGCCAGCAGCCAAGATTGGACAGGGTATAACTATGGCTACACCTTC.

The J gene is TRBJ2-7, the V gene TRBV18, with a possible D match to TRBD1 (6 bases). Trimming left V 8 bases short and J 3 bases short, with 11 bases between. The CDR3 length is 12 residues. Per germline, CDR1 KGHSH and CDR2 LQKENI. CDR3 residues: CASRKDSYEQYF. Here the CDR3 DNA reads TGTGCCAGCAGAAAGGACAGCTACGAGCAGTACTTC.

The rearrangement uses TRBV10-3 and TRBJ1-1, with 9 bases that match TRBD1. V shed 5 bases, J shed 2 bases, and the junction held 9 bases outside the gene matches. The V gene's germline CDR1 is ENHRY and CDR2 SYGVKD. This CDR3 is 16 amino acids long. This chain's CDR3 is CAISSTTGQGNTEAFF. CDR3 nucleotides: TGTGCCATCAGTAGTACAACGGGACAGGGCAACACTGAAGCTTTCTTT.

The chain has TRBV29-1 and TRBJ2-2; TRBD2 matches at 7 bases. The CDR3 extends over 15 amino acids. V shed 0 bases, J shed 5 bases, and the junction held 6 bases outside the gene matches. Germline CDR1 is SQVTM and CDR2 is ANQGSEA. CDR3 bases: TGCAGCGTTGAAGAAGGCGGGAGTGGGACCGGGGAGCTGTTTTTT. Translating gives CSVEEGGSGTGELFF.

The chain joins TRBV9 to TRBJ1-1; 9 nucleotides match TRBD1. The V gene end was trimmed by 3 bases and the J gene end by 3 bases; junction bases not matched to a gene: 6. Germline V gene data show CDR1 as SGDLS and CDR2 as YYNGEE. This CDR3 has 15 amino acids. Written as DNA, the CDR3 is TGTGCCAGCAGCGACAACAGGGGGCAGCACACTGAAGCTTTCTTT. Amino acid sequence: CASSDNRGQHTEAFF.

V is TRBV4-1 and J is TRBJ2-5, with a weak D call TRBD1 (5 bases). Per the germline V gene, CDR1 is MGHRA and CDR2 is YSYEKL. Between the trimmed V and J ends, which lost 4 bases and 1 base, there was a span of 10 bases. The CDR3 runs 14 residues. As DNA, the CDR3 is TGCGCCAGCAGCCCATACAGGCTCCAAGAGACCCAGTACTTC. It translates to CASSPYRLQETQYF.

The chain couples TRBV5-1 to TRBJ2-3; 10 bases match TRBD2. V shed 4 bases and J 1 base; nucleotides not matched to a gene: 9. Germline CDR1 is SGHRS and CDR2 is YFSETQ. The CDR3 consists of 17 residues. DNA of the CDR3: TGCGCCAGCAGCCCGGGGGGGCTAGCGGGGGGCACAGATACGCAGTATTTT. Protein sequence: CASSPGGLAGGTDTQYF.

The chain uses TRBV5-1 and TRBJ1-5; a possible D gene is TRBD1 (5 bases). This CDR3 has 14 residues. Germline V CDR1 and CDR2: SGHRS, YFSETQ. With 4 bases removed from V and 0 bases from J, the gap between germline ends came to 8 bases. CDR3 coding DNA: TGCGCCAGCAGCGTAGGGGATAGCAATCAGCCCCAGCATTTT. It translates to CASSVGDSNQPQHF.

In DNA, the CDR3 is TGTGCCAGCAGCCCCTCTCCGGGAGACTTGTACGAGCAGTACTTC. Protein: CASSPSPGDLYEQYF. The chain has TRBV4-2 and TRBJ2-7; D is possibly TRBD2 (6 bases). Germline loops: CDR1 LGHNA, CDR2 YNFKEQ. This CDR3 has 15 residues. V was cut by 4 bases and J by 4 bases, with 17 bases left in between.

This clone was detected only once. V gene TRBV5-1 combines with J gene TRBJ1-1; 9 bases align to TRBD1. Germline trimming cut 3 bases from V and 1 base from J; bases unmatched to any gene: 4. Germline V CDR1 and CDR2: SGHRS, YFSETQ. The CDR3 length is 15 residues. The CDR3 spells CASSWVQGANTEAFF. CDR3 nucleotides: TGCGCCAGCAGCTGGGTACAGGGGGCGAACACTGAAGCTTTCTTT. Full variable domain (missing parts from reference TRBV5-1 and TRBJ1-1): KAGVTQTPRYLIKTRGQQVTLSCSPISGHRSVSWYQQTPGQGLQFLFEYFSETQRNKGNFPGRFSGRQFSNSRSEMNVSTLELGDSALYLCASSWVQGANTEAFFGQGTRLTVV.

V usage is TRBV29-1 and J usage is TRBJ2-1; D is possibly TRBD1 (9 bases). Trimming pared 2 bases from V and 9 bases from J, leaving 23 bases between. Germline CDR1 SQVTM, CDR2 ANQGSEA. The CDR3 spans 16 residues. The CDR3 DNA is TGCAGCGTTGAATCGGGACAGGGAAGGAGCGGGGGTGAGCAGTTCTTC. It is translated as CSVESGQGRSGGEQFF.

The chain carries TRBV24-1 and TRBJ1-2; D possibly corresponds to TRBD1 (5 bases). Trimming stripped 2 bases from V and 2 bases from J, with 8 bases between. Germline V gives CDR1 KGHDR, CDR2 SFDVKD. The CDR3 spans 14 residues. The CDR3 region is CATSDYRTNYGYTF. DNA of the CDR3: TGTGCCACCAGTGATTACAGGACCAACTATGGCTACACCTTC.